The 10 T cell receptor beta chains listed next were all sequenced from one sample in a study of neoadjuvant anti-PD-1 for oral cavity cancer. Profiled with immunoSEQ multiplex PCR; TCRdb holds only in-frame clones, not every one. The profile shows some 15,000 clones, roughly two thirds of them singletons. The starting material was PBMCs, obtained before nivolumab (anti-PD-1) treatment. These receptors were taken from a person aged 40 to 85 with oral cavity squamous cell carcinoma.

The chain uses TRBV10-3 and TRBJ2-3; TRBD1 matches at 10 bases. The CDR3 has 16 residues. The germline V gene has CDR1 ENHRY and CDR2 SYGVKD. Losses at the gene ends were 3 bases for V and 3 bases for J; bases not matched to a gene: 6. The CDR3 here is CAISENAGQGTDTQYF. CDR3 bases: TGTGCCATCAGTGAAAATGCGGGACAGGGGACAGATACGCAGTATTTT.

This chain uses TRBV7-2 with TRBJ1-2; D is possibly TRBD1 (5 bases). This CDR3 is 14 amino acids long. With 6 bases removed from V and 5 bases from J, the gap between germline ends came to 16 bases. Germline-derived CDR1 and CDR2 are SGHTA and FQGNSA. The CDR3 here is CASRQDGTAYGYTF. CDR3 nucleotide sequence: TGTGCCAGCAGACAGGACGGGACGGCTTATGGCTACACCTTC.

The chain combines TRBV7-3 with TRBJ2-1; 10 positions agree with TRBD2. CDR1 SGHTA and CDR2 FQGTGA come from the germline V gene. The CDR3 has 16 amino acids. Losses at the gene ends were 0 bases for V and 7 bases for J; bases not matched to a gene: 6. CDR3 protein: CASSLTIAGGLNEQFF. The CDR3 DNA follows: TGTGCCAGCAGCTTAACGATAGCGGGAGGTTTAAATGAGCAGTTCTTC.

The chain uses TRBV11-3 and TRBJ2-3, with unresolved D. V was pared by 5 bases and J by 1 base, with 10 bases between. This CDR3 has 14 residues. The germline V gene has CDR1 SGHNT and CDR2 YENEEA. This CDR3 is CASSASHGTDTQYF. Written as DNA, the CDR3 is TGTGCCAGCAGCGCTAGTCATGGCACAGATACGCAGTATTTT. The entire variable domain, with the rest obtained from reference TRBV11-3 and TRBJ2-3, is as follows: EAGVVQSPRYKIIEKKQPVAFWCNPISGHNTLYWYLQNLGQGPELLIRYENEEAVDDSQLPKDRFSAERLKGVDSTLKIQPAELGDSAVYLCASSASHGTDTQYFGPGTRLTVL.

V is TRBV19 and J is TRBJ1-3, with TRBD1 identical over 7 bases. The trim removed 6 bases at V and 4 bases at J, leaving 6 bases unmatched. Germline lookup yields CDR1 LNHDA and CDR2 SQIVND (reference sequence). CDR3 length: 14 residues. CDR3 residues: CASRTGTEGNTIYF. The CDR3 DNA sequence: TGTGCCAGTAGAACCGGGACAGAAGGAAACACCATATATTTT.

This clone was found a few times. The chain uses TRBV27 and TRBJ1-2, with D unresolved. Germline V lookup: CDR1 MNHEY, CDR2 SMNVEV (reference sequence). Trimming shortened V by 6 bases and J by 6 bases, and 20 bases separated the two germline ends. This CDR3 comprises 15 residues. In DNA, the CDR3 is TGTGCCAGCAGGACCGCAGCGCGTCGGAATAATGGCTACACCTTC. It yields the protein CASRTAARRNNGYTF.

This clone has just one count. The rearrangement links TRBV5-1 to TRBJ2-1, with 15 positions matching TRBD2. Unmatched junction bases numbered 3, after V lost 3 bases and J lost 8 bases. CDR3 size: 15 residues. CDR1 SGHRS and CDR2 YFSETQ come from the germline V gene. The CDR3 loop is CASSSGLAGGHEQFF. In DNA form, the CDR3 reads TGCGCCAGCAGCTCGGGACTAGCGGGAGGTCATGAGCAGTTCTTC.

The chain recombines TRBV19 with TRBJ1-2; TRBD1 might be the D (5 bases). The CDR3 totals 16 residues. The germline V and J ends were trimmed by 1 base and 8 bases, with 20 bases remaining between them. Germline loops: CDR1 LNHDA, CDR2 SQIVND (reference sequence). The CDR3 is CASSIGGTDTSLGYTF. DNA of the CDR3: TGTGCCAGTAGTATAGGGGGGACCGATACCTCCCTAGGCTACACCTTC.

CDR3 in amino acids: CASSATGTSGKGFYNEQFF. The CDR3 DNA sequence: TGTGCCAGCAGCGCCACCGGGACTAGCGGGAAGGGCTTTTACAATGAGCAGTTCTTC. The chain is built from TRBV5-5 and TRBJ2-1; 13 bases agree with TRBD2. The germline V gene has CDR1 SGHKS and CDR2 YYEKEE (reference sequence). The CDR3 is made up of 19 amino acids. J gave up 4 bases and V 4 bases, and 14 bases lay outside the gene matches. The whole variable domain, filled in from reference TRBV5-5 and TRBJ2-1, reads DAGVTQSPTHLIKTRGQQVTLRCSPISGHKSVSWYQQVLGQGPQFIFQYYEKEERGRGNFPDRFSARQFPNYSSELNVNALLLGDSALYLCASSATGTSGKGFYNEQFFGPGTRLTVL.

The genes are TRBV6-1 and TRBJ1-5, with D maybe TRBD1 (5 bases). Germline values: CDR1 MNHNS, CDR2 SASEGT. This CDR3 is 15 amino acids long. The V end was cut by 4 bases, the J end by 0 bases, with 10 bases between. CDR3 protein: CASSVGDYSNQPQHF. The CDR3 coding sequence is TGTGCCAGCAGTGTAGGGGACTATAGCAATCAGCCCCAGCATTTT.